Presented here are 11 T cell receptor beta chains from one specimen sequenced in a study of T-cell memory formation after mild COVID-19. TCRdb called the 5' RACE reads again in MiXCR, with one record for every CDR3 protein. The data contain about 400,000 distinct CDR3 sequences, approximately 15% of them seen just once; the ten biggest clones take up 20% to 25%. The sequencing sample was made of PBMCs or a T cell subset sorted from them (not recorded which). Receptor source: a man aged 18 to 35 who had mild COVID-19 (a few samples of this study predate the infection). Cell type and time point are not known.

This clonotype was seen only a few times. CDR3 region: CSVRSAGSFYGYTF. CDR3 in DNA: TGCAGTGTTCGTTCGGCAGGTTCCTTCTATGGCTACACCTTC. The rearrangement uses TRBV20-1 and TRBJ1-2; D not certain. The V end was cut by 7 bases, the J end by 4 bases, with 19 bases between. This CDR3 is 14 amino acids long. Germline V gene lookup returns CDR1 DFQATT and CDR2 SNEGSKA (reference sequence).

The chain joins TRBV6-2 or TRBV6-3 to TRBJ2-7; D is possibly TRBD2 (7 bases). V was cut by 5 bases and J by 3 bases, with 11 bases left in between. Germline V lookup: CDR1 MNHEY, CDR2 SVGEGT. This CDR3 contains 13 residues. CDR3 residues: CASSKGGDYEQYV. In nucleotides, the CDR3 is TGTGCCAGCAGTAAAGGGGGGGACTACGAGCAGTACGTC.

This clonotype showed up just a few times. V is TRBV12-3 or TRBV12-4 and J is TRBJ1-6; TRBD1 is a possible D gene (6 bases). Trimming cost V 4 bases and J 5 bases, with 12 bases left between them. There are 15 residues in the CDR3. The CDR3 reads CASSSQGRDNSPLHF. The DNA for the CDR3 is TGTGCCAGCAGTTCCCAGGGGAGGGATAATTCACCCCTCCACTTT.

The chain couples TRBV5-1 to TRBJ2-3; 9 positions match TRBD1. Germline loops: CDR1 SGHRS, CDR2 YFSETQ. Trimming removed 4 bases from V and 2 bases from J; junction bases left unmatched: 5. This CDR3 contains 15 residues. The CDR3 spells CASSRLQGATDTQYF. CDR3 in DNA: TGCGCCAGCAGCCGGTTACAGGGGGCCACAGATACGCAGTATTTT. Full variable domain (remainder filled in from reference TRBV5-1 and TRBJ2-3): KAGVTQTPRYLIKTRGQQVTLSCSPISGHRSVSWYQQTPGQGLQFLFEYFSETQRNKGNFPGRFSGRQFSNSRSEMNVSTLELGDSALYLCASSRLQGATDTQYFGPGTRLTVL.

The chain uses TRBV5-4 and TRBJ1-4; D is undetermined. CDR3 length: 13 amino acids. V was pared by 4 bases and J by 7 bases, with 11 bases between. Germline V gene data show CDR1 as SGHNT and CDR2 as YYREEE (reference sequence). CDR3 region: CASSLRPGEKLFF. The CDR3 coding sequence is TGTGCCAGCAGCCTCCGGCCGGGTGAAAAACTGTTTTTT.

This clonotype has a handful of counts. The chain links TRBV3-1 to TRBJ2-2; D is unresolved. The CDR3 extends over 16 amino acids. The germline gives CDR1 LGHDT, CDR2 YNNKEL (reference sequence). The V and J ends lost 0 bases and 6 bases respectively, with 14 bases between them. Here the CDR3 reads CASSQEIRLPPGELFF. The DNA of the CDR3 is TGTGCCAGCAGCCAAGAGATCCGGCTGCCCCCCGGGGAGCTGTTTTTT.

V gene TRBV18 combines with J gene TRBJ1-5; D ambiguous. Germline CDR1 and CDR2: KGHSH and LQKENI. V was pared by 2 bases and J by 7 bases, with 15 bases between. The CDR3 covers 15 residues. For the CDR3, the DNA is TGTGCCAGCTCACCATGGCCCTCGGGGATCCAGCCCCAGCATTTT. This gives the protein CASSPWPSGIQPQHF.

As for this clonotype: One base away lies a much larger clone, so this may be a sequencing read error. The DNA of the CDR3 is TGTGACAGCAGCCCATTCAATGAGCAGTTCTTC. Translation gives CDSSPFNEQFF. The V gene is TRBV7-8, the J gene TRBJ2-1; D is ambiguous. The CDR3 consists of 11 residues. CDR1 is SGHVS and CDR2 is FQNEAQ in the germline V gene.

This clonotype turned up a few times. The CDR3 DNA sequence: TGCGCCAGCAGTAGTGGTGGATCTTGGTCCGAGCAGTTCTTC. The encoded protein is CASSSGGSWSEQFF. The V call is TRBV10-2, the J call TRBJ2-1; D is uncertain. CDR3 length equals 14 residues. Trimming removed 5 bases from V and 10 bases from J, with 18 bases in between. Germline V gene sequence: CDR1 WSHSY, CDR2 SAAADI.

The chain recombines TRBV6-5 with TRBJ2-3, with TRBD2 identical over 7 bases. V was clipped by 6 bases and J by 6 bases; unmatched bases: 9. In germline, CDR1 is MNHEY, CDR2 SVGAGI. The CDR3 runs to 14 residues. The CDR3 DNA follows: TGTGCCAGCAGCCGAGGACTAGGGCCCGATACGCAGTATTTT. It specifies CASSRGLGPDTQYF.

V usage is TRBV28 and J usage is TRBJ1-2; 8 nucleotides match TRBD1. The germline CDR1 and CDR2 sequences are MDHEN and SYDVKM. The V segment lost 0 bases and the J segment 3 bases; nucleotides outside the gene matches: 3. The CDR3 has 15 residues. The CDR3 coding sequence is TGTGCCAGCAGTTTATGGCTACAGGGGGACTATGGCTACACCTTC. This sequence encodes CASSLWLQGDYGYTF.